A single sample gave rise to the 23 T cell receptor beta chains below, sequenced in a study of blood T cell repertoires in COVID-19. Using immunoSEQ multiplex PCR, the repertoire was profiled, and TCRdb retains in-frame clones only, with some absent. The sample has approximately 72,000 clones, over 75% seen once. The sample taken for sequencing was peripheral blood. These receptors all stem from a middle-aged man with acute or convalescent COVID-19.

V usage is TRBV14 and J usage is TRBJ2-7; D is perhaps TRBD2 (6 bases). Germline-derived CDR1 and CDR2 are SGHDN and FVKESK. Trimming cost V 0 bases and J 3 bases, with 12 bases left between them. The CDR3 extends over 15 amino acids. CDR3 coding DNA: TGTGCCAGCAGCCAAGACCGGGGACTCGGCTACGAGCAGTACTTC. This gives the protein CASSQDRGLGYEQYF.

This rearrangement joins TRBV7-2 to TRBJ2-7, with 10 positions matching TRBD2. CDR3 size: 14 residues. The ends lost 2 bases at V and 3 bases at J; junction bases unmatched: 1. Germline CDR1 and CDR2: SGHTA and FQGNSA. CDR3 residues: CASSLSGGDYEQYF. DNA for the CDR3: TGTGCCAGCAGCTTAAGCGGGGGGGACTACGAGCAGTACTTC.

CDR3 sequence (DNA): TGTGCCAGCAGCGAGAGGGGGCGCCCAAATGAGCAGTTCTTC. Amino acids: CASSERGRPNEQFF. The V and J genes are TRBV5-6 and TRBJ2-1; 7 nucleotides match TRBD1. From germline, CDR1 is SGHDT and CDR2 YYEEEE. After removal of 4 bases from V and 7 bases from J, the junction contained 8 bases not matched to a gene. This CDR3 is built from 14 residues.

V gene TRBV30 combines with J gene TRBJ1-1; TRBD1 matches at 8 bases. The CDR3 has 16 residues. Germline values: CDR1 GTSNPN, CDR2 SVGIG (reference sequence). Losses at the gene ends were 3 bases for V and 2 bases for J; bases not matched to a gene: 11. CDR3 residues: CAWSGEAGGANTEAFF. The CDR3 DNA reads as TGTGCCTGGAGCGGGGAGGCAGGGGGCGCAAACACTGAAGCTTTCTTT.

This clone has a handful of counts. The rearrangement links TRBV4-1 to TRBJ1-2; no clear D. This CDR3 is 13 amino acids long. Trimming removed 0 bases at V and 5 bases at J, with 7 bases between. Germline V gene lookup returns CDR1 MGHRA and CDR2 YSYEKL. This CDR3 is CASSQDFVYGYTF. The CDR3 bases are TGCGCCAGCAGCCAAGATTTCGTTTATGGCTACACCTTC.

The chain employs TRBV4-2 and TRBJ2-7; D may be TRBD1 (5 bases). CDR1 and CDR2 from the germline V gene are LGHNA and YNFKEQ. Trimming removed 4 bases from V and 4 bases from J, with 14 bases in between. The CDR3 is 14 amino acids. The CDR3 bases are TGTGCCAGCAGCCCCCATCAAGACAGTTACGAGCAGTACTTC. It codes for CASSPHQDSYEQYF.

The CDR3 loop is CASSSTGAGETQYF. The CDR3 DNA follows: TGTGCCAGCAGCTCAACGGGAGCCGGGGAGACCCAGTACTTC. The V and J genes are TRBV7-9 and TRBJ2-5; maybe TRBD2 (6 bases). V gave up 4 bases and J gave up 5 bases, with 14 bases separating them. Germline-derived CDR1 and CDR2 are SEHNR and FQNEAQ (reference sequence). This CDR3 has 14 residues.

The chain combines TRBV3-1 (or the pseudogene TRBV3-2) with TRBJ2-3, with 7 bases fitting TRBD1. V lost 4 bases and J lost 1; bases outside the gene matches: 8. The CDR3 has 16 residues. The germline V gene has CDR1 LGHDT and CDR2 YNNKEL (reference sequence). In nucleotides, the CDR3 is TGTGCCAGCAGCCCAGGACGACAGGGCGGCACAGATACGCAGTATTTT. This sequence encodes CASSPGRQGGTDTQYF.

The V gene is TRBV11-3, the J gene TRBJ2-7; 9 bases fit TRBD1. Trimming removed 5 bases from V and 5 bases from J; junction bases left unmatched: 7. This CDR3 has 14 amino acids. CDR1 and CDR2 from the germline V gene are SGHNT and YENEEA. CDR3 sequence (DNA): TGTGCCAGCAGCCCCGGGACAGGGTCCCACGAGCAGTACTTC. It codes for CASSPGTGSHEQYF.

This chain links TRBV3-1 (or the pseudogene TRBV3-2) with TRBJ2-7, with 10 bases identical to TRBD2. Germline values: CDR1 LGHDT, CDR2 YNNKEL (reference sequence). V was pared by 6 bases and J by 3 bases, with 8 bases of the junction left unmatched. The CDR3 is 15 amino acids. The CDR3 sequence: CASRRAGGRFYEQYF. The CDR3 DNA is TGTGCCAGCAGGCGAGCGGGGGGGCGCTTCTACGAGCAGTACTTC.

Comment on this clone: An end of the junction does not agree with germline; a read error may underlie this. The CDR3 spells CASSIPLASSEQYF. The DNA for the CDR3 is TGTGCCAGTAGTATCCCGCTAGCTTCCTCCGAGCAGTACTTC. The chain couples TRBV19 to TRBJ2-7; the D gene is possibly TRBD2 (5 bases). CDR1 is LNHDA and CDR2 is SQIVND in the germline V gene (reference sequence). The CDR3 has 14 residues.

V is TRBV30 and J is TRBJ1-3, with 8 positions matching TRBD1. The CDR3 contains 15 residues. V lost 3 bases, J lost 3 bases, and 7 bases stayed unmatched. Germline V gene lookup returns CDR1 GTSNPN and CDR2 SVGIG (reference sequence). The CDR3 reads CAWRPAGQGGNTIYF. CDR3 DNA sequence: TGTGCCTGGAGACCCGCCGGACAGGGTGGAAACACCATATATTTT.

The count of this clone is one. This sequence joins TRBV27 and TRBJ1-4; D is possibly TRBD1 (6 bases). This CDR3 is built from 15 residues. The V gene's germline CDR1 is MNHEY and CDR2 SMNVEV (reference sequence). V lost 2 bases, J lost 8 bases, and 15 bases lay in between. DNA for the CDR3: TGTGCCAGCAGTTTACACAGGGCCATCGGGGAAAAACTGTTTTTT. Residues: CASSLHRAIGEKLFF.

The V call is TRBV6-1, the J call TRBJ2-3; no clear D. Germline V gene data show CDR1 as MNHNS and CDR2 as SASEGT. The CDR3 sequence is 12 residues long. The V end was cut by 1 base, the J end by 7 bases, with 6 bases between. The chain's CDR3 is CASSEDVYTQYF. CDR3 DNA: TGTGCCAGCAGTGAAGATGTCTATACGCAGTATTTT.

This chain joins TRBV9 and TRBJ1-2; maybe TRBD1 (5 bases). The germline gives CDR1 SGDLS, CDR2 YYNGEE. The V and J ends lost 4 bases and 7 bases respectively, with 14 bases between them. This CDR3 has 13 amino acids. This chain's CDR3 is CASSSFDSVGYTF. The CDR3 DNA follows: TGTGCCAGCAGCTCATTTGACAGTGTTGGCTACACCTTC.

The chain uses TRBV12-5 and TRBJ2-7; unclear D gene. The V gene's germline CDR1 is LGHNT and CDR2 FRNRAP. The germline V and J ends were trimmed by 3 bases and 0 bases, with 9 bases remaining between them. This CDR3 is 14 amino acids long. For the CDR3, the DNA is TGTGCTAGTGGTTTCGACATAAGCTCCTACGAGCAGTACTTC. Amino acid sequence: CASGFDISSYEQYF.

This clone was counted only a few times. J is TRBJ2-1 and V is TRBV29-1; TRBD2 matches at 10 bases. The junction had 4 bases not matched to a gene; V was cut back by 5 bases and J by 6 bases. CDR1 is SQVTM, CDR2 ANQGSEA, per germline. This CDR3 is built from 13 residues. For the CDR3, the DNA is TGCAGCGTTCTGGCTAGCGGGGGCAATGAGCAGTTCTTC. Amino acids: CSVLASGGNEQFF.

The gene calls are TRBV2 and TRBJ1-1, with D perhaps matching TRBD1 (5 bases). Per the germline V gene, CDR1 is SNHLY and CDR2 is FYNNEI. The CDR3 has 15 amino acids. The ends were cut back, 2 bases at V and 1 base at J, with 11 bases in the middle. In nucleotides, the CDR3 is TGTGCCAGCAGTGAATCTAGGGGCGCGAACACTGAAGCTTTCTTT. Its translation: CASSESRGANTEAFF.

V is TRBV5-4 and J is TRBJ1-1; D is possibly TRBD1 (5 bases). The CDR3 has 15 amino acids. CDR1 and CDR2 from the germline V gene are SGHNT and YYREEE (reference sequence). V shed 4 bases and J shed 0 bases, with 13 bases lying between them. The DNA for the CDR3 is TGTGCCAGCAGCAGGGGACGGGAGTTGAACACTGAAGCTTTCTTT. It codes for CASSRGRELNTEAFF.

The J gene is TRBJ2-7, the V gene TRBV3-1 (or the pseudogene TRBV3-2); TRBD2 matches 13 bases. Germline assignment: CDR1 LGHDT and CDR2 YNNKEL (reference sequence). V gave up 2 bases and J gave up 12 bases; unmatched junction bases: 10. The CDR3 sequence is 15 residues long. The CDR3 here is CASSQRTSGGPGRYF. Written as DNA, the CDR3 is TGTGCCAGCAGCCAACGGACTAGCGGGGGCCCGGGGAGGTACTTC.

The CDR3 reads CSVETGDYGYTF. CDR3 bases: TGCAGCGTTGAAACAGGGGACTATGGCTACACCTTC. The rearrangement uses TRBV29-1 and TRBJ1-2; 7 bases are a match to TRBD1. V was clipped by 2 bases and J by 3 bases; unmatched bases: 0. This CDR3 comprises 12 residues. The germline CDR1 and CDR2 sequences are SQVTM and ANQGSEA. Drawing the rest from reference TRBV29-1 and TRBJ1-2, the complete variable domain is SAVISQKPSRDICQRGTSLTIQCQVDSQVTMMFWYRQQPGQSLTLIATANQGSEATYESGFVIDKFPISRPNLTFSTLTVSNMSPEDSSIYLCSVETGDYGYTFGSGTRLTVV.

By share, this clone ranks as medium-sized. The chain couples TRBV6-1 to TRBJ1-2; the D gene is possibly TRBD1 (5 bases). V dropped 2 bases and J dropped 1 base, with 17 bases sitting between them. The CDR3 has 17 amino acids. Germline CDR1 and CDR2: MNHNS and SASEGT. This chain's CDR3 is CASSERVGRDLNYGYTF. The CDR3 DNA follows: TGTGCCAGCAGTGAAAGGGTCGGGAGGGACCTTAACTATGGCTACACCTTC.

The chain carries TRBV5-1 and TRBJ2-3; tentative D call: TRBD1 (7 bases). The V end lost 4 bases, the J end lost 0 bases, and 18 bases lay between the germline ends. Germline-derived CDR1 and CDR2 are SGHRS and YFSETQ. The CDR3 sequence is 17 residues long. This CDR3 reads CASSDGQAGFSTDTQYF. CDR3 in DNA: TGCGCCAGCAGCGACGGACAGGCGGGGTTTAGCACAGATACGCAGTATTTT.